These 11 T cell receptor beta chains share one sample of origin, sequenced in a study of response to subunit inactivated influenza vaccine. MiXCR was run by TCRdb on the RT-PCR reads, yielding one entry per CDR3 protein. The sample consists of over 150,000 distinct CDR3 sequences, about 11% of them appearing once. Sequencing was performed on non-naive T cells sorted from PBMCs, taken roughly 48 days after vaccination. The origin of the receptors is a middle-aged man who received an inactivated influenza vaccine.

This clonotype was found a few times. The V call is TRBV6-5, the J call TRBJ2-3; D is uncertain. This CDR3 is built from 15 residues. The germline gives CDR1 MNHEY, CDR2 SVGAGI. The V and J ends lost 4 bases and 6 bases respectively, with 17 bases between them. CDR3 loop: CASSSAKRREDTQYF. In nucleotides, the CDR3 is TGTGCCAGCAGTTCGGCCAAGAGGCGCGAGGATACGCAGTATTTT.

This clonotype was seen a few times. The rearrangement joins TRBV20-1 to TRBJ2-1, with a tentative D call TRBD2 (5 bases). The ends were cut back, 6 bases at V and 7 bases at J, with 22 bases in the middle. This CDR3 is built from 15 residues. The V gene's germline CDR1 is DFQATT and CDR2 SNEGSKA (reference sequence). The CDR3 loop is CSAESGSGSLNEQFF. For the CDR3, the DNA is TGCAGTGCCGAGTCTGGCAGTGGGAGTTTGAATGAGCAGTTCTTC.

This chain joins TRBV12-3 or TRBV12-4 and TRBJ2-7; D is possibly TRBD2 (5 bases). This CDR3 region has 12 residues. Between the trimmed V and J ends, which lost 7 bases and 4 bases, there was a span of 11 bases. In DNA form, the CDR3 reads TGTGCCAGCACCTTCGGGGAGTACGAGCAGTACTTC. Translating it yields CASTFGEYEQYF.

This clonotype was seen ten or more times. The V call is TRBV7-2, the J call TRBJ2-3; 10 bases agree with TRBD2. The V and J ends lost 1 base and 1 base, in that order; junction bases with no gene match: 2. This CDR3 has 16 residues. The V gene's germline CDR1 is SGHTA and CDR2 FQGNSA. The CDR3 sequence: CASSLVGTSGTDTQYF. CDR3 sequence (DNA): TGTGCCAGCAGCTTAGTGGGGACTAGCGGCACAGATACGCAGTATTTT.

V is TRBV24-1 and J is TRBJ1-2; 7 nucleotides agree with TRBD1. In germline, CDR1 is KGHDR, CDR2 SFDVKD. V was pared by 4 bases and J by 4 bases, with 5 bases of the junction left unmatched. The CDR3 contains 14 residues. CDR3 loop: CATSEGTVSYGYTF. The CDR3 DNA follows: TGTGCCACCAGTGAGGGGACAGTTTCCTATGGCTACACCTTC.

This clonotype was seen ten or more times. This chain connects TRBV5-4 to TRBJ1-2; no clear D gene. There are 13 residues in the CDR3. V was shortened by 7 bases and J by 0 bases, with 10 bases between the two germline ends. Germline values: CDR1 SGHNT, CDR2 YYREEE (reference sequence). The CDR3 sequence: CASSLDSNYGYTF. The CDR3 DNA sequence: TGTGCCAGCTCACTGGACTCTAACTATGGCTACACCTTC.

V gene TRBV20-1 combines with J gene TRBJ2-7, with D possibly TRBD1 on 5 matching bases. This CDR3 is 13 amino acids long. CDR1 and CDR2 (germline): DFQATT, SNEGSKA (reference sequence). The V gene lost 4 bases and the J gene lost 7 bases, with 17 bases spanning the gap. The CDR3: CSATPLVGVEQYF. For the CDR3, the DNA is TGCAGTGCTACCCCCCTCGTAGGGGTTGAGCAGTACTTC.

This chain joins TRBV5-1 and TRBJ2-2; maybe TRBD2 (5 bases). Germline loops: CDR1 SGHRS, CDR2 YFSETQ. The CDR3 is 17 residues long. Trimming took 4 bases from V and 4 from J, leaving 20 bases between them. CDR3 sequence reads: CASSPTMSGRPTGELFF. CDR3 coding DNA: TGCGCCAGCAGCCCGACTATGAGTGGGCGACCCACCGGGGAGCTGTTTTTT.

With regard to this clonotype: A much larger clone differs from this one at a single base, so this may be a read error. The rearrangement joins TRBV7-3 to TRBJ2-3; a weak D match, TRBD1 (5 bases). The CDR3 totals 14 residues. Germline CDR1 reads SGHTA; CDR2 reads FQGTGA. V dropped 3 bases and J dropped 0 bases, with 7 bases sitting between them. DNA for the CDR3: TGTGCCAGCAGCTTTGGGGCTAGCACAGATACGCAGTATTTT. This codes for CASSFGASTDTQYF.

This clonotype was counted at least ten times. The chain links TRBV28 to TRBJ2-7; D is unresolved. The CDR3 loop spans 14 amino acids. Trimming cost V 1 base and J 2 bases, with 9 bases left between them. Germline V lookup: CDR1 MDHEN, CDR2 SYDVKM. CDR3 protein: CASSLSVGAYEQYF. CDR3 nucleotides: TGTGCCAGCAGTTTATCTGTGGGCGCCTACGAGCAGTACTTC.

The chain uses TRBV3-1 and TRBJ2-1; 11 bases map to TRBD2. The CDR3 is 15 residues long. With V trimmed by 4 bases and J by 9 bases, 8 bases remained unmatched. Looked up from germline, CDR1 is LGHDT and CDR2 is YNNKEL (reference sequence). The DNA for the CDR3 is TGTGCCAGCAGCCCCCTAGCGGGGGGTAGCGGTGAGCAGTTCTTC. Residues: CASSPLAGGSGEQFF.